This T cell receptor beta chain was documented in a study of T-cell memory formation after mild COVID-19. General study findings and limits: Balance between CD4 and CD8 was seen in clones contracting day 15 to 85, and a CD4+ lean was seen in later expanders.

J lost 8 bases, V lost 0 bases, and 20 bases had no gene match. Germline CDR1 and CDR2: MNHEY and SMNVEV (reference sequence). This CDR3 has 21 residues. Constant-segment primers were used for 5'RACE, and the resulting TCR alpha and TCR beta cDNA libraries carried sample barcodes and UMIs. From the 5' RACE reads, TCRdb called clonotypes with MiXCR, one entry per CDR3 protein. The top ten hold about 22% of the sample, which has hundreds of thousands of distinct CDR3 sequences, approximately 16% seen once. This clonotype was counted a few times. Its antigen is unidentified. The chain combines TRBV27 with TRBJ2-1, with 12 bases that match TRBD2. Material for sequencing was PBMCs or a T cell subset sorted from them (not recorded which). This clonotype originated in a man aged 18-30 years who had mild COVID-19 (a few samples of this study predate the infection). Cell type and time point are not known. The CDR3 is CASSLSRRTSGGFRGIYEQFF. CDR3 DNA: TGTGCCAGCAGTTTATCGAGGAGAACTAGCGGGGGGTTTAGGGGGATCTATGAGCAGTTCTTC.